Following are 21 T cell receptor beta chains from one sample sequenced in a study of human T cells and chemical hapten exposure. Documented time point: pre-sensitization, week 0. The treatment is: therapeutic diphenylcyclopropenone sensitization with weekly scalp DPC. TCRdb used MiXCR to reprocess the RACE reads, holding one entry per CDR3 protein. The sample records some 400,000 distinct CDR3 sequences, less than 6.5% being singletons. The specimen was whole blood, collected in connection with sensitization to the hapten diphenylcyclopropenone (DPC). The receptor set was obtained from a woman aged 50 to 60 with alopecia areata. Some clones in this sample may be carry-over from other donors' samples.

This chain joins TRBV18 and TRBJ1-1, with D possibly matching TRBD1 (5 bases). The ends were cut back, 6 bases at V and 5 bases at J, with 16 bases in the middle. This CDR3 has 14 amino acids. CDR1 and CDR2 (germline): KGHSH, LQKENI. Here the CDR3 reads CASSPNGGGTEAFF. CDR3 DNA sequence: TGTGCCAGCTCTCCCAACGGGGGAGGGACTGAAGCTTTCTTT.

This clonotype has ten or more counts. The chain links TRBV3-1 to TRBJ2-7, with 12 bases that match TRBD2. This CDR3 spans 16 amino acids. Germline V gives CDR1 LGHDT, CDR2 YNNKEL (reference sequence). V lost 1 base to trimming and J lost 6 bases; unmatched junction nucleotides: 7. The CDR3 region is CASSQVASGRDGEQYF. The CDR3 bases are TGTGCCAGCAGCCAAGTGGCTAGCGGGAGGGACGGCGAGCAGTACTTC.

This clonotype was observed a few times. The genes are TRBV4-1 and TRBJ1-3; 8 bases match TRBD1. Losses at the gene ends were 4 bases for V and 0 bases for J; bases not matched to a gene: 11. CDR1 and CDR2 (germline): MGHRA, YSYEKL. This CDR3 region has 18 residues. CDR3 in amino acids: CASSLIITGGASGNTIYF. Written as DNA, the CDR3 is TGCGCCAGCAGCCTGATTATAACAGGGGGAGCCTCTGGAAACACCATATATTTT.

This clonotype was detected ten times or more. This chain uses TRBV6-2 or TRBV6-3 with TRBJ2-3; the D gene is possibly TRBD1 (6 bases). V gave up 0 bases and J gave up 4 bases, with 11 bases separating them. CDR1 MNHEY and CDR2 SVGEGT come from the germline V gene. CDR3 length: 15 amino acids. CDR3 bases: TGTGCCAGCAGTTACTCTACAGGGATCGCAGATACGCAGTATTTT. Translation gives CASSYSTGIADTQYF.

The table lists this clonotype with a few counts. This chain joins TRBV12-3 or TRBV12-4 and TRBJ2-2; D is uncertain. Trimming stripped 7 bases from V and 6 bases from J, with 15 bases between. The CDR3 has 14 residues. The CDR3 spells CASTLGIMSGELFF. The CDR3 nucleotides read TGTGCCAGCACCCTGGGGATCATGTCCGGGGAGCTGTTTTTT.

This chain joins TRBV13 and TRBJ2-5, with 13 bases identical to TRBD2. The ends lost 5 bases at V and 1 base at J; junction bases unmatched: 4. The CDR3 is 16 residues long. Germline V gene sequence: CDR1 PRHDT, CDR2 FYEKMQ (reference sequence). The CDR3 region has the DNA TGTGCCAGCAGCGCTGGACTAGCGGGGGCCCAAGAGACCCAGTACTTC. Translating it yields CASSAGLAGAQETQYF.

This clonotype was detected ten times or more. The chain is built from TRBV5-6 and TRBJ2-6; no clear D. This CDR3 is 16 amino acids long. V gave up 1 base and J gave up 0 bases, with 8 bases separating them. Germline CDR1 and CDR2: SGHDT and YYEEEE. The CDR3 nucleotides are TGTGCCAGCAGCTTGAGGGTCTTCTCTGGGGCCAACGTCCTGACTTTC. Its translation is CASSLRVFSGANVLTF.

The V gene is TRBV5-1, the J gene TRBJ2-6; D gene uncertain. Germline V gene sequence: CDR1 SGHRS, CDR2 YFSETQ. The V end was cut by 3 bases, the J end by 0 bases, with 10 bases between. This CDR3 spans 16 amino acids. CDR3 nucleotide sequence: TGCGCCAGCAGCTGGGATCACAGCTCTGGGGCCAACGTCCTGACTTTC. As protein: CASSWDHSSGANVLTF.

This clonotype appeared many times. The J gene is TRBJ2-3, the V gene TRBV29-1; no firm D call. This CDR3 has 15 residues. Per germline, CDR1 SQVTM and CDR2 ANQGSEA. V shed 3 bases and J shed 3 bases, with 16 bases lying between them. The CDR3 sequence: CSVESLRVYTDTQYF. In DNA form, the CDR3 reads TGCAGCGTTGAGAGCCTTCGGGTATATACAGATACGCAGTATTTT.

Only a few counts were recorded for this clonotype. The V gene is TRBV29-1, the J gene TRBJ2-1; D is tentatively TRBD1 or TRBD2 (5 bases each). The V and J ends lost 4 bases and 10 bases respectively, with 17 bases between them. CDR1 is SQVTM and CDR2 is ANQGSEA in the germline V gene. CDR3 length equals 13 residues. The CDR3 coding sequence is TGCAGCGTTGGGGGGTTGCAGCTAGGGGAGCAGTTCTTC. The encoded protein is CSVGGLQLGEQFF.

The sample holds many counts of this clonotype. The rearrangement links TRBV5-1 to TRBJ2-3; TRBD2 aligns across 9 bases. The germline V gene has CDR1 SGHRS and CDR2 YFSETQ. The CDR3 loop spans 16 amino acids. With V trimmed by 4 bases and J by 3 bases, 9 bases remained unmatched. In nucleotides, the CDR3 is TGCGCCAGCAGCCTCTTTGCGGGGGGGCCTACAGATACGCAGTATTTT. Amino acid sequence: CASSLFAGGPTDTQYF.

Only a few counts were recorded for this clonotype. V usage is TRBV20-1 and J usage is TRBJ1-6; 7 bases agree with TRBD1. CDR3 length: 14 residues. Germline CDR1 DFQATT, CDR2 SNEGSKA (reference sequence). With 3 bases clipped from V and 6 bases from J, the junction kept 5 bases outside the gene matches. The CDR3 spells CSASRRDSNSPLHF. The CDR3 DNA sequence: TGCAGTGCTAGCCGCCGGGACAGTAATTCACCCCTCCACTTT.

This chain links TRBV2 with TRBJ2-3; TRBD2 agrees at 8 bases. The CDR3 sequence is 15 residues long. CDR1 is SNHLY, CDR2 FYNNEI, per germline. The V gene end was trimmed by 4 bases and the J gene end by 1 base; junction bases not matched to a gene: 4. The CDR3 region is CASSVGRVGTDTQYF. In nucleotides, the CDR3 is TGTGCCAGCAGTGTCGGGAGGGTTGGCACAGATACGCAGTATTTT.

This chain joins TRBV5-1 and TRBJ1-1; D call uncertain. Trimming shortened V by 1 base and J by 6 bases, and 10 bases separated the two germline ends. There are 13 residues in the CDR3. Germline V lookup: CDR1 SGHRS, CDR2 YFSETQ. This chain's CDR3 is CASSLLSIAEAFF. The CDR3 DNA is TGCGCCAGCAGCTTGCTCAGTATCGCTGAAGCTTTCTTT. Based on the CDR3 plus reference TRBV5-1 and TRBJ1-1, the full variable domain is KAGVTQTPRYLIKTRGQQVTLSCSPISGHRSVSWYQQTPGQGLQFLFEYFSETQRNKGNFPGRFSGRQFSNSRSEMNVSTLELGDSALYLCASSLLSIAEAFFGQGTRLTVV.

The chain combines TRBV11-2 with TRBJ1-2; D is ambiguous. In germline, CDR1 is SGHAT, CDR2 FQNNGV. Trimming pared 5 bases from V and 4 bases from J, leaving 14 bases between. CDR3 length equals 14 residues. The CDR3 loop reads CASSPYGPIYGYTF. The CDR3, as DNA: TGTGCCAGCAGCCCTTACGGGCCTATCTATGGCTACACCTTC.

The V gene is TRBV7-2, the J gene TRBJ1-2, with TRBD1 matching 7 bases. V was pared by 2 bases and J by 1 base, with 10 bases of the junction left unmatched. In germline, CDR1 is SGHTA, CDR2 FQGNSA. This CDR3 comprises 17 residues. This CDR3 is CASSLPNRGSINYGYTF. CDR3 in DNA: TGTGCCAGCAGCTTACCGAACAGGGGTAGTATTAACTATGGCTACACCTTC.

This clonotype was detected only a few times. The chain is built from TRBV13 and TRBJ2-3; TRBD1 matches at 12 bases. Germline CDR1 is PRHDT and CDR2 is FYEKMQ (reference sequence). The CDR3 runs to 16 residues. V was pared by 4 bases and J by 5 bases, with 7 bases of the junction left unmatched. CDR3 protein: CASSSPGQGAQDTQYF. The CDR3 DNA reads TGTGCCAGCAGCTCTCCGGGACAGGGGGCCCAAGATACGCAGTATTTT.

This clonotype was counted many times. The chain combines TRBV15 with TRBJ2-4; 7 bases map to TRBD1. This CDR3 has 19 residues. The J segment lost 3 bases and the V segment lost 1 base, leaving 15 bases of the junction unmatched. Germline loops: CDR1 LNHNV, CDR2 YYDKDF (reference sequence). CDR3 in amino acids: CATSRVSLRQGSVKNIQYF. As DNA, the CDR3 is TGTGCCACCAGCAGAGTCAGTTTAAGACAGGGAAGTGTCAAAAACATTCAGTACTTC.

The rearrangement uses TRBV9 and TRBJ2-5; 9 bases map to TRBD1. The J segment lost 4 bases and the V segment lost 3 bases, leaving 7 bases of the junction unmatched. The CDR3 sequence is 15 residues long. Germline values: CDR1 SGDLS, CDR2 YYNGEE. The CDR3, as DNA: TGTGCCAGCAGCGCTTACACAGGGGGCGGAGAGACCCAGTACTTC. Protein product: CASSAYTGGGETQYF.

This chain links TRBV4-2 with TRBJ2-1, with 13 positions matching TRBD2. The V gene's germline CDR1 is LGHNA and CDR2 YNFKEQ. With V trimmed by 7 bases and J by 8 bases, 8 bases remained unmatched. This CDR3 region has 15 residues. This CDR3 is CASTDGLAGVHEQFF. The DNA of the CDR3 is TGTGCCAGCACCGATGGACTAGCGGGAGTTCATGAGCAGTTCTTC.

This sequence joins TRBV6-2 or TRBV6-3 and TRBJ2-1; 9 bases fit TRBD2. This CDR3 spans 15 amino acids. CDR1 and CDR2 from the germline V gene are MNHEY and SVGEGT. J lost 4 bases, V lost 5 bases, and 6 bases had no gene match. CDR3 amino acids: CASSQGAGGYNEQFF. In DNA, the CDR3 is TGTGCCAGCAGTCAAGGAGCGGGAGGTTACAATGAGCAGTTCTTC.